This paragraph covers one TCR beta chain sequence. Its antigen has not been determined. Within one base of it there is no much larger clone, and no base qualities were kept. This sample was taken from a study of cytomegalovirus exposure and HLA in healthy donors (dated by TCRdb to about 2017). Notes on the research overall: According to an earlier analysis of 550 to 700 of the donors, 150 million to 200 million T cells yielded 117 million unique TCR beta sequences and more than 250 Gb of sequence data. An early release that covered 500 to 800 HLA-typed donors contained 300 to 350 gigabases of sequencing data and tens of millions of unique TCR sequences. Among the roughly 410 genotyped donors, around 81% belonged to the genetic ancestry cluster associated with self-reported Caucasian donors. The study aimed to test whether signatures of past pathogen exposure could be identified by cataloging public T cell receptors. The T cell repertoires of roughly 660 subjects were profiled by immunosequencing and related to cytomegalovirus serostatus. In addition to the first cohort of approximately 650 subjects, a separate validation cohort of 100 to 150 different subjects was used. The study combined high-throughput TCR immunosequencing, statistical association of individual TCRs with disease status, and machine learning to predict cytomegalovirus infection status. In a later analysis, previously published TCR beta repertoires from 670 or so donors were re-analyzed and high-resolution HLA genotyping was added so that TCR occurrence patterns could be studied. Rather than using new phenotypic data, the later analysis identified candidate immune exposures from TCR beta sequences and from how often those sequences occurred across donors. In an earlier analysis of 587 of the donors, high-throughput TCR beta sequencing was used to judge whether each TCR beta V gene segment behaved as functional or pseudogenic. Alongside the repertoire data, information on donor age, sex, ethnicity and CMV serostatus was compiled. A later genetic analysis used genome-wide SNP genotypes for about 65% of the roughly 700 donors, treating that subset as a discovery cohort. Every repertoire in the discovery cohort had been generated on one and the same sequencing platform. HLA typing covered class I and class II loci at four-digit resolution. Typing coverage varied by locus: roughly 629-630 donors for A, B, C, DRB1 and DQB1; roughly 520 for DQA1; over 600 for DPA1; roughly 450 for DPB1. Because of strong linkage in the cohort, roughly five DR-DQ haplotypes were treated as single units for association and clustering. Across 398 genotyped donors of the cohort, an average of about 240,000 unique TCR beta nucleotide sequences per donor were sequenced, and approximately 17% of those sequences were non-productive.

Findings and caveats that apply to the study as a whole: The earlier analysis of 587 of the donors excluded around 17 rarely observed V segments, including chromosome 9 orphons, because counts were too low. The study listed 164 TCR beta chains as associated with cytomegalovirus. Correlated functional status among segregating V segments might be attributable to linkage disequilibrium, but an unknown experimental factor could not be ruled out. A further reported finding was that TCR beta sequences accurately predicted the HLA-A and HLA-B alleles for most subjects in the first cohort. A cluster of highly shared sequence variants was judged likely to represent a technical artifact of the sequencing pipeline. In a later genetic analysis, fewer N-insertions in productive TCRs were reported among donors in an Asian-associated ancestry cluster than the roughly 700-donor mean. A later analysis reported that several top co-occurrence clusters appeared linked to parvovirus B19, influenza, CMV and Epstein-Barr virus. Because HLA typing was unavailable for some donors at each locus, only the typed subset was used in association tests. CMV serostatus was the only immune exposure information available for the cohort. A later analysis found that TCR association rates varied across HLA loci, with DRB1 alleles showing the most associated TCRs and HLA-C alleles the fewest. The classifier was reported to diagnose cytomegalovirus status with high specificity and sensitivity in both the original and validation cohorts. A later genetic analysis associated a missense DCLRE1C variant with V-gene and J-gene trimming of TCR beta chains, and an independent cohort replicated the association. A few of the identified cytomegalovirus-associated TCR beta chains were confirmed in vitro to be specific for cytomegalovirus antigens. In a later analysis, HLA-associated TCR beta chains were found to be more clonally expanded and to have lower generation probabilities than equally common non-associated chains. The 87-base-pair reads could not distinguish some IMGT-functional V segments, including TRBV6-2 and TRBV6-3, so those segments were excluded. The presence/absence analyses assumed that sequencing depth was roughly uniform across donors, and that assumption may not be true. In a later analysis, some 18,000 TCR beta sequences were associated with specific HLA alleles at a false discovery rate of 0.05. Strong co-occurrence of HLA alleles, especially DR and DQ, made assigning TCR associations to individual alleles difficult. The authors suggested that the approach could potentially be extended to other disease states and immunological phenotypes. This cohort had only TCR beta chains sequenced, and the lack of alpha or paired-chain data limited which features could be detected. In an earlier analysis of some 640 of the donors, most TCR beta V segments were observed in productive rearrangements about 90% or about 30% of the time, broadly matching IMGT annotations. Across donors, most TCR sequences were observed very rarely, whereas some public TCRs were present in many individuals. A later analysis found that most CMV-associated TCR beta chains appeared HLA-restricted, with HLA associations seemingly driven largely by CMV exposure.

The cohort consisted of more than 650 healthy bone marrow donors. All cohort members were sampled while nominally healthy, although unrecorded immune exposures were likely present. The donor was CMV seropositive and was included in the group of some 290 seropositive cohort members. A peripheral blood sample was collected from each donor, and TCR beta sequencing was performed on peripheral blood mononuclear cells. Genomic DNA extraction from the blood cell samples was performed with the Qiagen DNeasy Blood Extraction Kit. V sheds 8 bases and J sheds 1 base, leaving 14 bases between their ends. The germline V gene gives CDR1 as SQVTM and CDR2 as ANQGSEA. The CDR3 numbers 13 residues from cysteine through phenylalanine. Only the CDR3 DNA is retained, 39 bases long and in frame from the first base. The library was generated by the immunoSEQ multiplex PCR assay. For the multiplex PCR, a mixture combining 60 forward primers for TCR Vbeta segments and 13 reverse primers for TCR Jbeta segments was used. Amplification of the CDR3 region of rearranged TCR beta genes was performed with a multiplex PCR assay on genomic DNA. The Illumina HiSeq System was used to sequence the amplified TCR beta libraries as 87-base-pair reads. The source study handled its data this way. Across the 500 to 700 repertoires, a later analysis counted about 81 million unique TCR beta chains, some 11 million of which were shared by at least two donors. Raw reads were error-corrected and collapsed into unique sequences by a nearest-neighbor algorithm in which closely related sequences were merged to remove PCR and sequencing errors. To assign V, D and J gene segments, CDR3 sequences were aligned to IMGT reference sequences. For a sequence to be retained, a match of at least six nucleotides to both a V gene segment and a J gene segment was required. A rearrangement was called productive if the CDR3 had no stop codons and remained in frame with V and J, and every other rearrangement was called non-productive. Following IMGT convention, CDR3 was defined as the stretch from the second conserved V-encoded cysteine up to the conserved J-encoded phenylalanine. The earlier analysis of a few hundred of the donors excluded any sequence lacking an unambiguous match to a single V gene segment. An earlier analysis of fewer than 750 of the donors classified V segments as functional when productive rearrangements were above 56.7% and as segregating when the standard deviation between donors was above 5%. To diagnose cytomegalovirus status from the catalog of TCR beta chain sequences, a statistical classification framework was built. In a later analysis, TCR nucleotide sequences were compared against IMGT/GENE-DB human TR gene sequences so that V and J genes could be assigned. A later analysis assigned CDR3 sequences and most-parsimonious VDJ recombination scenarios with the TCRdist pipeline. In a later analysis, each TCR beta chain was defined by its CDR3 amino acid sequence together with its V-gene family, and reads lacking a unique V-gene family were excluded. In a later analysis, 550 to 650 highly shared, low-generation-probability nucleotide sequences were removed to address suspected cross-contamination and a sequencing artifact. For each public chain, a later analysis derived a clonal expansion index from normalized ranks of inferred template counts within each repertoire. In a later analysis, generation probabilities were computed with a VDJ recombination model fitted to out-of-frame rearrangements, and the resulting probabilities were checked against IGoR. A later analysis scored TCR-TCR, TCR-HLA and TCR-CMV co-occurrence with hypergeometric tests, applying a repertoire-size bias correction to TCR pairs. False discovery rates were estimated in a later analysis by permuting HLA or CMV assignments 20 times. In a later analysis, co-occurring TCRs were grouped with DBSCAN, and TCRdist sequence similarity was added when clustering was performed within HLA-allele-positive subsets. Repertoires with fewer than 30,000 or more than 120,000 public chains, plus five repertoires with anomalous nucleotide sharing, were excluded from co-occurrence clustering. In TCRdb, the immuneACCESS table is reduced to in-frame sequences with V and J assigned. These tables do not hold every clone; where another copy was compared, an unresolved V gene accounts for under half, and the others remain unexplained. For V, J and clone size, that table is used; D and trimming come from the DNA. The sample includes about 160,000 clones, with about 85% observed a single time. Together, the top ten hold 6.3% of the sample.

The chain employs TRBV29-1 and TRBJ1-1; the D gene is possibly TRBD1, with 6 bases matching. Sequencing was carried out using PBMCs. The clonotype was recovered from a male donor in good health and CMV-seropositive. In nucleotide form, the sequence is TGCAGCTTATTGACAGGATCGAACACTGAAGCTTTCTTT. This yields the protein CSLLTGSNTEAFF. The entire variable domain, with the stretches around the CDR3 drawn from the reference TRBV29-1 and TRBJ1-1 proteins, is SAVISQKPSRDICQRGTSLTIQCQVDSQVTMMFWYRQQPGQSLTLIATANQGSEATYESGFVIDKFPISRPNLTFSTLTVSNMSPEDSSIYLCSLLTGSNTEAFFGQGTRLTVV.